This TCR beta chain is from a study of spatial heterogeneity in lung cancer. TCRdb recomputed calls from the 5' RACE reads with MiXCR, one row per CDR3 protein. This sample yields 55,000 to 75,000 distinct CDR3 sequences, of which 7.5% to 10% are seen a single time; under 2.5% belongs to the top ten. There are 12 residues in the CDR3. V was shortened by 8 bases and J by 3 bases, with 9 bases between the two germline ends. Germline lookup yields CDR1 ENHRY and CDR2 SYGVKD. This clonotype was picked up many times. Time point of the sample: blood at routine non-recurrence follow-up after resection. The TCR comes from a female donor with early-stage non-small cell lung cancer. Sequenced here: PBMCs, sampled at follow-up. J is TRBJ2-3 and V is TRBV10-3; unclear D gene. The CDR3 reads CAIGRLTDTQYF. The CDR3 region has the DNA TGTGCCATCGGACGGCTGACAGATACGCAGTATTTT.